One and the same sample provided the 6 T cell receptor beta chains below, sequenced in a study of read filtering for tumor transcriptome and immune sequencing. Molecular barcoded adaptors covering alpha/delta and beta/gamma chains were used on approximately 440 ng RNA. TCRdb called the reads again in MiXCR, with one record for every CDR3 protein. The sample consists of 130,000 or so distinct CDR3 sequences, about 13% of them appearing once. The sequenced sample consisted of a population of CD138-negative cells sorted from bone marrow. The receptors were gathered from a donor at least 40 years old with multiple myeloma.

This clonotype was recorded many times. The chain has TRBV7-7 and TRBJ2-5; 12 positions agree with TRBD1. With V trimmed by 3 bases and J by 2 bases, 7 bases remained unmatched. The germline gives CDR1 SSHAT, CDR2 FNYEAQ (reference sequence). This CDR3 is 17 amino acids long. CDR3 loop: CASSLGTGGRGQETQYF. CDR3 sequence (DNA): TGTGCCAGCAGCTTGGGGACAGGGGGCAGGGGACAAGAGACCCAGTACTTC. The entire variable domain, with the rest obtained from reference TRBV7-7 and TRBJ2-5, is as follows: GAGVSQSPRYKVTKRGQDVTLRCDPISSHATLYWYQQALGQGPEFLTYFNYEAQPDKSGLPSDRFSAERPEGSISTLTIQRTEQRDSAMYRCASSLGTGGRGQETQYFGPGTRLLVL.

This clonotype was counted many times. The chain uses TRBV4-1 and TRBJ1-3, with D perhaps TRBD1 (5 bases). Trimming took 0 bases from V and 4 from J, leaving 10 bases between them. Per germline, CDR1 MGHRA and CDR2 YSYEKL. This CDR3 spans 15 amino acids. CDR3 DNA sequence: TGCGCCAGCAGCCAAGAGGGCAGGGTCGGAAACACCATATATTTT. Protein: CASSQEGRVGNTIYF.

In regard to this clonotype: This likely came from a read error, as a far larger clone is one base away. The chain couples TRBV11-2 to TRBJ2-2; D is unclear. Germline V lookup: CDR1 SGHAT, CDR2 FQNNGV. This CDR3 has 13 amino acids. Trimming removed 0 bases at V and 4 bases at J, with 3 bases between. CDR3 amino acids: CASSLDITGELFF. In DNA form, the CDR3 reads TGTGCCAGCAGCTTAGACATCACCGGGGAGCTGTTTTTT.

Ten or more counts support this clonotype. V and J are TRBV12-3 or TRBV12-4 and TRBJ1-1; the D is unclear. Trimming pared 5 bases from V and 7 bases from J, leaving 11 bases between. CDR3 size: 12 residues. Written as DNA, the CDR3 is TGTGCCAGCAGTCATCGAGGGAGTGAAGCTTTCTTT. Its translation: CASSHRGSEAFF.

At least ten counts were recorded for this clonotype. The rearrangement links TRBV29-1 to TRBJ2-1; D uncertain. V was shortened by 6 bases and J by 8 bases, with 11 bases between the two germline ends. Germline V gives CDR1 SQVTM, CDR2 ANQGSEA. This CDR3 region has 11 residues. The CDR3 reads CSVGGADEQFF. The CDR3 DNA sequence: TGCAGCGTAGGCGGTGCGGATGAGCAGTTCTTC.

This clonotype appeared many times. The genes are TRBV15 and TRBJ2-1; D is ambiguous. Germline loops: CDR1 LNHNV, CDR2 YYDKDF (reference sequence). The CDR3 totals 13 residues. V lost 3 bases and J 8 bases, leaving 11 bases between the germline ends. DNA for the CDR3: TGTGCCACCAGCAGCCGTGTTATCCATGAGCAGTTCTTC. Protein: CATSSRVIHEQFF.